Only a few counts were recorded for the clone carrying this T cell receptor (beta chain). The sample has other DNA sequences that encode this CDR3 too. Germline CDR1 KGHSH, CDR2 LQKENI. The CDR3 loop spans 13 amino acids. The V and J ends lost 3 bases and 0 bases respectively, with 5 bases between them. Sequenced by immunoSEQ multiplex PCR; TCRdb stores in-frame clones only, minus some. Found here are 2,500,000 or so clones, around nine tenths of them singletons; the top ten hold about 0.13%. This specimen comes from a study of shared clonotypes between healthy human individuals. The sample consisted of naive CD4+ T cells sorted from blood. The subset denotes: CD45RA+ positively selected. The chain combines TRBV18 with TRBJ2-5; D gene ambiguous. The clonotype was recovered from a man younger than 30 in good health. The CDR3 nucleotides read TGTGCCAGCTCACCCGGGTACCAAGAGACCCAGTACTTC. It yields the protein CASSPGYQETQYF.